This T cell receptor (beta chain) stems from a study of shared clonotypes between healthy human individuals. Whole-study context: Donor ages ranged 18 to 49 years: two women, a few men.

Study findings and constraints: Tissue TCR repertoires likely differ from these blood-only repertoires.

Measured with immunoSEQ multiplex PCR; TCRdb has only the in-frame clones, and not every one. Of around 2,000,000 clones in the sample, approximately 94% were seen once. Positively selected for CCR7, the CD45RO-negative cells used as naive CD8 cells excluded terminally differentiated effector memory CD45RA+ cells. Concerning this clone itself: Its antigen remains unknown.

Germline CDR1 SGHVS, CDR2 FQNEAQ. V was clipped by 5 bases and J by 4 bases, with 15 bases between them. CDR3 size: 14 residues. The rearrangement uses TRBV7-8 and TRBJ2-7, with D perhaps matching TRBD1 (6 bases). The sequencing input was naive CD8+ T cells sorted from blood. The sequence was collected from a man between 18 and 35 years old in good health. The DNA for the CDR3 is TGTGCCAGCAGCCTTTATGAGGGGGATTACGAGCAGTACTTC. Translation: CASSLYEGDYEQYF.